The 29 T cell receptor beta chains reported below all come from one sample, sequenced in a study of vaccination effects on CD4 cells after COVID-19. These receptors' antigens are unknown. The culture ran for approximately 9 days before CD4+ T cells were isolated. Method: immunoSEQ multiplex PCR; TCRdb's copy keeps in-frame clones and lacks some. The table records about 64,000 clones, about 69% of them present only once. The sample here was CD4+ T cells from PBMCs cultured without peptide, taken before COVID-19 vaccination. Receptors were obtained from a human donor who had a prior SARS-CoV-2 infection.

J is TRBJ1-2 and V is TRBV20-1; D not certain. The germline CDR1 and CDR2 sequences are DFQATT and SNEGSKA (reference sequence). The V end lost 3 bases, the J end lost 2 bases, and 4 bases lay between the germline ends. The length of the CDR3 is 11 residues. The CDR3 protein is CSASLNYGYTF. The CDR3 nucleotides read TGCAGTGCTAGCTTAAACTATGGCTACACCTTC.

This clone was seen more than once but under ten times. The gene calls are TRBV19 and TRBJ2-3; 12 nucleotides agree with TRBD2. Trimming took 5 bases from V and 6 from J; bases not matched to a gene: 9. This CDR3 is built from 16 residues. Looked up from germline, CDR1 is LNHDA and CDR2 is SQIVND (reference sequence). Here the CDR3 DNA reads TGTGCCAGTAGTCGTTACCTAGCGGGAGGGATGGATACGCAGTATTTT. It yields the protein CASSRYLAGGMDTQYF.

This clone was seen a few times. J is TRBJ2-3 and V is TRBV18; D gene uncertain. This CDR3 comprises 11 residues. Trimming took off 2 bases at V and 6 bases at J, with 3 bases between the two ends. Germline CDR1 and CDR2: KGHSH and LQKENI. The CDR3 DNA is TGTGCCAGCTCACCAAGCGATACGCAGTATTTT. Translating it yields CASSPSDTQYF.

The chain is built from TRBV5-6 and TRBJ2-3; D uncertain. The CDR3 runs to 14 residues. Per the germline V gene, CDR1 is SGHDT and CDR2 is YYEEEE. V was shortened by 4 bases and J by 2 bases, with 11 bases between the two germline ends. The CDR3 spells CASSGRGPTDTQYF. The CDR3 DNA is TGTGCCAGCAGCGGACGTGGGCCCACAGATACGCAGTATTTT.

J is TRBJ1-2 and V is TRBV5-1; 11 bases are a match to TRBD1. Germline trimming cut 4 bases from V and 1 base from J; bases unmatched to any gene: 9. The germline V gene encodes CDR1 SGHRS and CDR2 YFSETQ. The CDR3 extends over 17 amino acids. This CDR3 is CASSVGTGGSFNYGYTF. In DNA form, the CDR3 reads TGCGCCAGCAGCGTCGGGACAGGGGGGTCGTTTAACTATGGCTACACCTTC.

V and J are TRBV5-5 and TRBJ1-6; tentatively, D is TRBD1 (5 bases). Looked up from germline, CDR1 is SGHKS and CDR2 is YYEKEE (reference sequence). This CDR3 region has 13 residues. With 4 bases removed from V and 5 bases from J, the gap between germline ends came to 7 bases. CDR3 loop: CASSRGNNSPLHF. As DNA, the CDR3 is TGTGCCAGCAGCAGGGGCAATAATTCACCCCTCCACTTT.

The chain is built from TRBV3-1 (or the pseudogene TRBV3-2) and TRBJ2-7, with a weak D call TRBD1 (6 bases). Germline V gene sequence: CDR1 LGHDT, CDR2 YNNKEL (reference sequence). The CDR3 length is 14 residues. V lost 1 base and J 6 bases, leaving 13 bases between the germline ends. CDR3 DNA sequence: TGTGCCAGCAGCCAAGCTCAGGGGCTAATCGAGCAGTACTTC. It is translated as CASSQAQGLIEQYF.

The CDR3 region is CASSFLDSNTGELFF. In DNA, the CDR3 is TGCGCCAGCAGCTTCCTTGACTCGAACACCGGGGAGCTGTTTTTT. The chain joins TRBV5-1 to TRBJ2-2; no firm D call. The V and J ends lost 2 bases and 0 bases respectively, with 8 bases between them. The CDR3 consists of 15 residues. In germline, CDR1 is SGHRS, CDR2 YFSETQ.

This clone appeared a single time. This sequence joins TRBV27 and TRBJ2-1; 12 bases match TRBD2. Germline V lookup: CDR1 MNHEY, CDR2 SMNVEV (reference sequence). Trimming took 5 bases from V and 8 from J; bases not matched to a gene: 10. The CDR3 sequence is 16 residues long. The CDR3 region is CASSPRTSGVSDEQFF. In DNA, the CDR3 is TGTGCCAGCAGTCCCCGGACTAGCGGGGTTTCGGATGAGCAGTTCTTC.

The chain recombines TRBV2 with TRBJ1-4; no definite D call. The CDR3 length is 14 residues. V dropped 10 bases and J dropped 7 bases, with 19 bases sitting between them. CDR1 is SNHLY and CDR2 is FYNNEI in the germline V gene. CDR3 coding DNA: TGTGCCACCCAAGGGCGTGCGGGCGGTGAAAAACTGTTTTTT. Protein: CATQGRAGGEKLFF.

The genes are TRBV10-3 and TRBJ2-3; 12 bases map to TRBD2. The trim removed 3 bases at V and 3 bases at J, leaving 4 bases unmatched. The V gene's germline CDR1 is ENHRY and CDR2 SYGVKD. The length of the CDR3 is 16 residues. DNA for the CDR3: TGTGCCATCAGTGAAGGGACTAGCGGGCAGACAGATACGCAGTATTTT. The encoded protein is CAISEGTSGQTDTQYF.

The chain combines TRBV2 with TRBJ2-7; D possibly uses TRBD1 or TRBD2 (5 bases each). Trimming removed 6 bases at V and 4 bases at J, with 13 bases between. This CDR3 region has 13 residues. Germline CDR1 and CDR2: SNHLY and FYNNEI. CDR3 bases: TGTGCCAGCAGCGGGACCGCCAGTTACGAGCAGTACTTC. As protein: CASSGTASYEQYF.

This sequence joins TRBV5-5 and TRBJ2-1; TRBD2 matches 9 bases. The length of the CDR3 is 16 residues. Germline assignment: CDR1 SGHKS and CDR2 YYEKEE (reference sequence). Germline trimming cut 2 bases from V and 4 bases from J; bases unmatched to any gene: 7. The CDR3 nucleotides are TGTGCCAGCAGCTTTGGCGCGGGAGGGGGGTACAATGAGCAGTTCTTC. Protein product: CASSFGAGGGYNEQFF.

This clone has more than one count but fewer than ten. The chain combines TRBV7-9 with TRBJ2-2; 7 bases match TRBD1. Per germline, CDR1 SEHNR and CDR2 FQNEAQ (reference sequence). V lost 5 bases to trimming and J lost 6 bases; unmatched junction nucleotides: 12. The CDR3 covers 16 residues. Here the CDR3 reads CASSQVATGPPGELFF. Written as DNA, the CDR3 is TGTGCCAGCAGCCAGGTCGCGACAGGGCCTCCCGGGGAGCTGTTTTTT.

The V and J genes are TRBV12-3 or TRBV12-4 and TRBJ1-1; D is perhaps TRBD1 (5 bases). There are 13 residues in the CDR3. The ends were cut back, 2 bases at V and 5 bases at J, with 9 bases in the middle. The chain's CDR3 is CASSLWGGTEAFF. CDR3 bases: TGTGCCAGCAGTTTATGGGGGGGGACTGAAGCTTTCTTT.

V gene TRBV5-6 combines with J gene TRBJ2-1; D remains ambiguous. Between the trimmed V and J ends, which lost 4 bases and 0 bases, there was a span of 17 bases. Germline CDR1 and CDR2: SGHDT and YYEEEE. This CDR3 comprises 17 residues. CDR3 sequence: CASSKPPGKSSYNEQFF. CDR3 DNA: TGTGCCAGCAGCAAACCCCCTGGGAAGAGCTCCTACAATGAGCAGTTCTTC.

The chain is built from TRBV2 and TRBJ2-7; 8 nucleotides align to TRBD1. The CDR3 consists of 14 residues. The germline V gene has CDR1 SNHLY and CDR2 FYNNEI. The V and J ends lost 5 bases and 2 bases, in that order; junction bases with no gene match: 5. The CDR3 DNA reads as TGTGCCAGCAGTATCGACAGGGGCCCCTACGAGCAGTACTTC. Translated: CASSIDRGPYEQYF.

The CDR3 sequence is CASSKAQGGRASKNIQYF. The DNA of the CDR3 is TGTGCCAGCAGCAAAGCTCAGGGGGGCCGGGCATCCAAAAACATTCAGTACTTC. The chain uses TRBV21-1 and TRBJ2-4; the table's D call, TRBD1, was not checked against the DNA. TRBV21-1 corresponds to a pseudogene. This CDR3 is 18 amino acids long.

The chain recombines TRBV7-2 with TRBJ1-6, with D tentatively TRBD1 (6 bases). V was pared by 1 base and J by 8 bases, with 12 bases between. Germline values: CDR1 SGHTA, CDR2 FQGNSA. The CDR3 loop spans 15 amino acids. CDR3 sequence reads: CASSLEGDWYSPLHF. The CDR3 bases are TGTGCCAGCAGCTTAGAGGGGGATTGGTATTCACCCCTCCACTTT.

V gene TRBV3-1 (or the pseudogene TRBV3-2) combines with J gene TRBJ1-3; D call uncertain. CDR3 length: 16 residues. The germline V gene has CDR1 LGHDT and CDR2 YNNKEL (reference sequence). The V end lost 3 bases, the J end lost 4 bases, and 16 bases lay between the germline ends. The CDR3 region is CASSHRAALKGNTIYF. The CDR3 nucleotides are TGTGCCAGCAGCCATCGTGCGGCTTTAAAGGGAAACACCATATATTTT.

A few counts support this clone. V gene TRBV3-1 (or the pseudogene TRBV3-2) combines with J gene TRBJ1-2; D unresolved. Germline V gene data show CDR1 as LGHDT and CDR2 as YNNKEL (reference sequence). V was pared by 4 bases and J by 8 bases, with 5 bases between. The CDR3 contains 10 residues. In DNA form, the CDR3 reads TGTGCCAGCAGCCTGGGGGGCTACACCTTC. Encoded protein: CASSLGGYTF.

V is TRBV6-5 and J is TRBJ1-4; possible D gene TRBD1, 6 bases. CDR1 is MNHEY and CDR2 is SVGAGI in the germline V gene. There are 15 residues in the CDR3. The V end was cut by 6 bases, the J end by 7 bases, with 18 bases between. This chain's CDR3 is CASRRGGTGSEKLFF. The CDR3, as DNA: TGTGCCAGCAGGAGGGGGGGGACGGGTAGTGAAAAACTGTTTTTT.

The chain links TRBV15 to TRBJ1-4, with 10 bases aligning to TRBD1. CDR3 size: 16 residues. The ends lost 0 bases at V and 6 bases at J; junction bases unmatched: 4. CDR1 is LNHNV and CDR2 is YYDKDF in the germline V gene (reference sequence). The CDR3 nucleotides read TGTGCCACCAGCAGAGAAGGGACAGGGGTTTATGAAAAACTGTTTTTT. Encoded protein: CATSREGTGVYEKLFF.

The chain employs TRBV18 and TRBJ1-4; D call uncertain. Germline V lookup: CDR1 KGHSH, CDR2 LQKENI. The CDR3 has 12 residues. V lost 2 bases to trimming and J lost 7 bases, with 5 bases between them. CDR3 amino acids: CASSPGREKLFF. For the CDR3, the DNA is TGTGCCAGCTCACCAGGGCGTGAAAAACTGTTTTTT.

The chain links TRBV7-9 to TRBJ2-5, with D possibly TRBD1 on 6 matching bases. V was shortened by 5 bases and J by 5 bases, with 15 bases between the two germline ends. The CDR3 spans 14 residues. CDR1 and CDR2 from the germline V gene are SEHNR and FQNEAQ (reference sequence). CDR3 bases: TGTGCCAGCAGCAAAAGAGGGGGAAGGGAGACCCAGTACTTC. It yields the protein CASSKRGGRETQYF.

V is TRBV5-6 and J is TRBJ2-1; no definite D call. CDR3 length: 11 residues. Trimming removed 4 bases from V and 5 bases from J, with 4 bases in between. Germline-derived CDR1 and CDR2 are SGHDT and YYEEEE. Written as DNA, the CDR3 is TGTGCCAGCAGCAACGACAATGAGCAGTTCTTC. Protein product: CASSNDNEQFF.

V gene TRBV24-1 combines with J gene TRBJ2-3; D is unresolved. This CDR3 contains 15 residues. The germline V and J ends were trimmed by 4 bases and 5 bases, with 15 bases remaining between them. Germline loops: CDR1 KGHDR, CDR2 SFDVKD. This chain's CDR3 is CATSEPTALGDTQYF. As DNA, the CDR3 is TGTGCCACCAGTGAGCCAACAGCCCTAGGAGATACGCAGTATTTT.

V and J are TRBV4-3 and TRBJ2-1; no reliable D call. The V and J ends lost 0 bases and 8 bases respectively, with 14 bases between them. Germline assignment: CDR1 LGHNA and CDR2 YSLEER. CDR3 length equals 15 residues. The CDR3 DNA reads TGCGCCAGCAGCCAAGATCGGCCCCCCGGAGATGAGCAGTTCTTC. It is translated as CASSQDRPPGDEQFF.

In nucleotides, the CDR3 is TGTGCCAGCAGCCCTAGCGGGGGGGAGTACTACGAGCAGTACTTC. Translating it yields CASSPSGGEYYEQYF. The chain uses TRBV7-2 and TRBJ2-7; 12 nucleotides match TRBD2. The CDR3 covers 15 residues. V shed 5 bases, J shed 3 bases, and the junction held 5 bases outside the gene matches. Germline assignment: CDR1 SGHTA and CDR2 FQGNSA.